This T cell receptor (beta chain) was documented in a study of shared clonotypes between healthy human individuals. Each subset's genomic DNA was split evenly across several immunoSEQ plates. Clones were read by immunoSEQ multiplex PCR, and TCRdb kept only the in-frame ones, dropping some. The sample holds hundreds of thousands of clones, 80% to 95% seen once. Positively selected for CCR7, the CD45RO-negative cells used as naive CD8 cells excluded terminally differentiated effector memory CD45RA+ cells. Source material: naive CD8+ T cells sorted from blood. The source is a man aged 25-40 years in good health.

The CDR3 DNA follows: TGTGCCAGCAGGGTGTATGGACTAGCGGGCTACAATGAGCAGTTCTTC. Translated: CASRVYGLAGYNEQFF. The rearrangement uses TRBV27 and TRBJ2-1, with 11 bases that match TRBD2. This CDR3 has 16 residues. CDR1 is MNHEY, CDR2 SMNVEV, per germline (reference sequence). V lost 6 bases and J lost 3; bases outside the gene matches: 7.